The 11 T cell receptor beta chains below were found in one sample sequenced in a study of cytomegalovirus exposure and HLA in healthy donors. The primer mix had 60 Vbeta and 13 Jbeta primers. Clones were sequenced by immunoSEQ multiplex PCR, and TCRdb holds only the in-frame ones, with some missing. Of about 120,000 clones listed, over 6.5% are singletons. Source material: PBMCs. These TCRs come from a middle-aged woman in good health and CMV-seropositive.

The gene calls are TRBV9 and TRBJ2-7, with 7 positions matching TRBD1. V shed 4 bases and J 7 bases; nucleotides not matched to a gene: 14. The CDR3 length is 15 residues. Germline CDR1 is SGDLS and CDR2 is YYNGEE. CDR3 in DNA: TGTGCCAGCAGCCCCACACGGACAGGTTTAGGGGAGCAGTACTTC. It translates to CASSPTRTGLGEQYF.

This clone came up a few times. The chain carries TRBV6-1 and TRBJ1-5, with D uncertain. V was trimmed by 4 bases and J by 7 bases, leaving 11 bases between them. The CDR3 extends over 13 amino acids. The germline V gene has CDR1 MNHNS and CDR2 SASEGT. As DNA, the CDR3 is TGTGCCAGCAGTGTTGGCAGTTTGCAGCCCCAGCATTTT. Translation: CASSVGSLQPQHF.

The gene calls are TRBV5-1 and TRBJ1-6; tentatively, D is TRBD1 (5 bases). Germline CDR1 reads SGHRS; CDR2 reads YFSETQ. V lost 4 bases, J lost 10 bases, and 18 bases lay in between. The CDR3 covers 15 residues. The CDR3, as DNA: TGCGCCAGCAGCAACACCGACAGAGCCGGGTCACCCCTCCACTTT. This translates into CASSNTDRAGSPLHF.

The V call is TRBV2, the J call TRBJ1-1, with a tentative D call TRBD1 (6 bases). The germline gives CDR1 SNHLY, CDR2 FYNNEI. V lost 7 bases to trimming and J lost 5 bases, with 17 bases between them. The CDR3 contains 14 residues. For the CDR3, the DNA is TGTGCCAGCACGGGACAAAGAGAAGGTACTGAAGCTTTCTTT. Residues: CASTGQREGTEAFF.

This clone was observed a handful of times. The chain couples TRBV7-7 to TRBJ1-1, with D possibly matching TRBD1 (6 bases). The germline V gene encodes CDR1 SSHAT and CDR2 FNYEAQ (reference sequence). This CDR3 spans 14 amino acids. Trimming took off 2 bases at V and 0 bases at J, with 7 bases between the two ends. CDR3 DNA sequence: TGTGCCAGCAGCTTACAGGGGCTGAACACTGAAGCTTTCTTT. This translates into CASSLQGLNTEAFF.

This clone was observed a few times. The chain combines TRBV28 with TRBJ2-1; 12 bases agree with TRBD1. The CDR3 sequence is 15 residues long. Germline assignment: CDR1 MDHEN and CDR2 SYDVKM. J was trimmed by 10 bases and V by 5 bases; bases with no gene match: 9. CDR3 bases: TGTGCCAGCAGTCGCCCGGGACAGGGGGCCGGCGAGCAGTTCTTC. It translates to CASSRPGQGAGEQFF. The full variable domain, completed using reference TRBV28 and TRBJ2-1, is DVKVTQSSRYLVKRTGEKVFLECVQDMDHENMFWYRQDPGLGLRLIYFSYDVKMKEKGDIPEGYSVSREKKERFSLILESASTNQTSMYLCASSRPGQGAGEQFFGPGTRLTVL.

This clone has just a few counts. V and J are TRBV5-4 and TRBJ2-6; 9 bases agree with TRBD1. The junction had 4 bases not matched to a gene; V was cut back by 10 bases and J by 2 bases. The CDR3 is 14 residues long. Per germline, CDR1 SGHNT and CDR2 YYREEE (reference sequence). CDR3: CASGQGAGANVLTF. As DNA, the CDR3 is TGTGCCTCGGGACAGGGAGCTGGGGCCAACGTCCTGACTTTC. The full variable domain, rest sourced from reference TRBV5-4 and TRBJ2-6, is ETGVTQSPTHLIKTRGQQVTLRCSSQSGHNTVSWYQQALGQGPQFIFQYYREEENGRGNFPPRFSGLQFPNYSSELNVNALELDDSALYLCASGQGAGANVLTFGAGSRLTVL.

The gene calls are TRBV30 and TRBJ1-3; 8 bases are a match to TRBD1. The V gene's germline CDR1 is GTSNPN and CDR2 SVGIG (reference sequence). The trim removed 3 bases at V and 4 bases at J, leaving 2 bases unmatched. This CDR3 has 13 residues. Here the CDR3 reads CAWSRDRGNTIYF. The DNA for the CDR3 is TGTGCCTGGAGCCGGGACAGGGGAAACACCATATATTTT.

This clone was found a few times. The chain carries TRBV7-6 and TRBJ2-7; D might be TRBD1 (5 bases). CDR3 length: 14 residues. Germline loops: CDR1 SGHVS, CDR2 FNYEAQ. Trimming cost V 2 bases and J 3 bases, with 11 bases left between them. The CDR3, as DNA: TGTGCCAGCAGCTTACGAGACAGAAGCTACGAGCAGTACTTC. Encoded protein: CASSLRDRSYEQYF.

This clone has just a few counts. The rearrangement links TRBV18 to TRBJ2-7; 7 bases align to TRBD1. Germline CDR1 KGHSH, CDR2 LQKENI. This CDR3 has 16 amino acids. Germline trimming cut 5 bases from V and 3 bases from J; bases unmatched to any gene: 13. The CDR3 protein is CASSSTQGTALYEQYF. The CDR3 DNA sequence: TGTGCCAGCTCATCAACGCAAGGGACAGCCCTCTACGAGCAGTACTTC. Supplemented by reference TRBV18 and TRBJ2-7, the full variable domain reads NAGVMQNPRHLVRRRGQEARLRCSPMKGHSHVYWYRQLPEEGLKFMVYLQKENIIDESGMPKERFSAEFPKEGPSILRIQQVVRGDSAAYFCASSSTQGTALYEQYFGPGTRLTVT.

This sequence joins TRBV5-1 and TRBJ2-1; 9 bases agree with TRBD2. CDR1 is SGHRS, CDR2 YFSETQ, per germline. Trimming at V came to 4 bases and at J to 5 bases, leaving 4 bases not matched to a gene. The CDR3 has 14 residues. The CDR3 nucleotides are TGCGCCAGCAGCCTCGGGACTAGCCACAATGAGCAGTTCTTC. It encodes CASSLGTSHNEQFF.